The clone carrying this T cell receptor beta chain was observed at least ten times. The antigen is not known. This sample is drawn from a study of T cells in Graves' hyperthyroidism and ophthalmopathy. Study results and limitations: In the blood, most expanded thyroid clonotypes above 0.001 appeared as well. Before onset, by a median of around 6.4 months, the model predicted ophthalmopathy.

This CDR3 has 16 residues. V was trimmed by 3 bases and J by 0 bases, leaving 14 bases between them. Looked up from germline, CDR1 is GTSNPN and CDR2 is SVGIG (reference sequence). If no ophthalmopathy progression occurred within 18 months, Graves' hyperthyroidism was stable. Disease duration under 2 months; hyperthyroidism patients were aged 18 to 65. Amplification yielded TCR beta CDR3 regions, with RNA transcripts as the source. HTBI primers drove first-round RT-PCR of the TCR CDR3. TCRdb reprocessed the multiplex PCR reads via MiXCR and lists one record per CDR3 protein. The table has roughly 630,000 distinct CDR3 sequences, 15% to 19% seen once.

The specimen was blood. The sequence derives from a woman aged 30 to 39 with Graves' hyperthyroidism. The chain couples TRBV30 to TRBJ2-2; D is perhaps TRBD2 (5 bases). CDR3 nucleotide sequence: TGTGCCTGGAGCTCCTGGCGGGCCACGAACACCGGGGAGCTGTTTTTT. This gives the protein CAWSSWRATNTGELFF. Full variable domain (outside the CDR3, taken from reference TRBV30 and TRBJ2-2): SQTIHQWPATLVQPVGSPLSLECTVEGTSNPNLYWYRQAAGRGLQLLFYSVGIGQISSEVPQNLSASRPQDRQFILSSKKLLLSDSGFYLCAWSSWRATNTGELFFGEGSRLTVL.